This TCR beta chain was captured by sequencing in a study of T cell changes during pregnancy in multiple sclerosis. The CDR3 has 17 residues. The V end was cut by 4 bases, the J end by 2 bases, with 18 bases between. Germline V gene data show CDR1 as SGHRS and CDR2 as YFSETQ. Clones were sequenced by immunoSEQ multiplex PCR, and TCRdb holds only the in-frame ones, with some missing. The repertoire holds fewer than 40,000 clones, with 90% to 95% as singletons. The sample was CD4+ T cells from peripheral blood mononuclear cells, taken after pregnancy. The rearrangement joins TRBV5-1 to TRBJ1-4, with a weak D call TRBD1 (6 bases). The receptor comes from a female donor with multiple sclerosis, enrolled in a pregnancy study. The CDR3 sequence is CASSPEGGAVTNEKLFF. CDR3 bases: TGCGCCAGCAGCCCAGAGGGGGGGGCGGTGACTAATGAAAAACTGTTTTTT. Combining the CDR3 with reference TRBV5-1 and TRBJ1-4 gives the whole variable domain KAGVTQTPRYLIKTRGQQVTLSCSPISGHRSVSWYQQTPGQGLQFLFEYFSETQRNKGNFPGRFSGRQFSNSRSEMNVSTLELGDSALYLCASSPEGGAVTNEKLFFGSGTQLSVL.